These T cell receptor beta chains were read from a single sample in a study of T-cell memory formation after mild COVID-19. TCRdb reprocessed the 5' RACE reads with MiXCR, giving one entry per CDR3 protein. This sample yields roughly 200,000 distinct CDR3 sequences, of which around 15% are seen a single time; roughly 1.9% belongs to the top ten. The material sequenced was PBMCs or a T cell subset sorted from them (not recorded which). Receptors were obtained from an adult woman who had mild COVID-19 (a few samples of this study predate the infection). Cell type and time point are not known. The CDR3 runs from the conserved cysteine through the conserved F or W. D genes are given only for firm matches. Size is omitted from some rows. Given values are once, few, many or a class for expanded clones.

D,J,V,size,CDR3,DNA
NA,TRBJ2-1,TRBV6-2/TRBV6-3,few,CASSYSWGGEQFF,TGTGCCAGCAGTTATTCTTGGGGTGGCGAGCAGTTCTTC
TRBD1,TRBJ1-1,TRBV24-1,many,CATSDSRQGGHTEAFF,TGTGCCACCAGTGATTCCCGACAGGGGGGGCACACTGAAGCTTTCTTT
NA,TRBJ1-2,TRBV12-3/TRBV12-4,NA,CASSLLLAGIRGYTF,TGTGCCAGCAGTTTACTCTTGGCAGGGATCCGTGGCTACACCTTC
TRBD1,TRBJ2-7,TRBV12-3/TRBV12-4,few,CASSSGQGLRKNEQYF,TGTGCCAGCAGTTCCGGACAGGGTCTAAGGAAAAACGAGCAGTACTTC
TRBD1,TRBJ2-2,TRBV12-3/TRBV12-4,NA,CASSAQGRITGELFF,TGTGCCAGCAGTGCACAGGGGCGGATCACCGGGGAGCTGTTTTTT
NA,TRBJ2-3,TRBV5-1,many,CASSFQAGSSTDTQYF,TGCGCCAGCAGCTTCCAGGCGGGGTCAAGCACAGATACGCAGTATTTT
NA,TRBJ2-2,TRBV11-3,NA,CASVGGNTGELFF,TGTGCCAGCGTAGGAGGGAACACCGGGGAGCTGTTTTTT
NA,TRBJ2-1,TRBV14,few,CASSRGNEQFF,TGTGCCAGCAGTCGGGGGAATGAGCAGTTCTTC
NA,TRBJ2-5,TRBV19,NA,CASSTGGIYQETQYF,TGTGCCAGTAGTACCGGCGGAATATACCAAGAGACCCAGTACTTC
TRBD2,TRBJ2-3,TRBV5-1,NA,CASSLARRGLGIADTQYF,TGCGCCAGCAGCTTGGCAAGGCGGGGACTAGGAATCGCAGATACGCAGTATTTT
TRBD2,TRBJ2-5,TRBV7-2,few,CASSHNAGTRQETQYF,TGTGCCAGCAGCCATAACGCCGGGACTAGACAAGAGACCCAGTACTTC
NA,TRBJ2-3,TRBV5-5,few,CASSQWVSRTDTQYF,TGTGCCAGCTCCCAGTGGGTTTCCCGCACAGATACGCAGTATTTT
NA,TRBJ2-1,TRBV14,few,CASSQDLGTLEQFF,TGTGCCAGCAGCCAAGATTTAGGAACTCTTGAGCAGTTCTTC
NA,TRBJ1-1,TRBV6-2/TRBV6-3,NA,CASSRGSPNTEAFF,TGTGCCAGCAGTCGGGGATCCCCGAACACTGAAGCTTTCTTT
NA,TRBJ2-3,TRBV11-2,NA,CASSADGGTDTQYF,TGTGCCAGCAGCGCGGACGGAGGCACAGATACGCAGTATTTT
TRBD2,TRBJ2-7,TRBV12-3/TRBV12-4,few,CASSHYDGGSRYEQYF,TGTGCCAGCAGCCACTACGACGGGGGGAGTCGGTACGAGCAGTACTTC
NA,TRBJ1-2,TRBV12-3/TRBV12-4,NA,CASSSGSWGYTF,TGTGCCAGCAGTTCAGGGTCTTGGGGCTACACCTTC
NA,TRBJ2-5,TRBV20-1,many,CSAPKGQNQETQYF,TGCAGTGCCCCTAAGGGGCAGAACCAAGAGACCCAGTACTTC
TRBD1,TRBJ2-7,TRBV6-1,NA,CASRAGQGGAYEQYF,TGTGCCAGCAGGGCCGGACAGGGGGGCGCCTACGAGCAGTACTTC
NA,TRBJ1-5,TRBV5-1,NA,CASSLVVGSNQPQHF,TGCGCCAGCAGCTTGGTCGTAGGGAGCAATCAGCCCCAGCATTTT
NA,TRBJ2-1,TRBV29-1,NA,CSVEPGASRGEQFF,TGCAGCGTTGAACCCGGGGCTAGCCGCGGGGAGCAGTTCTTC
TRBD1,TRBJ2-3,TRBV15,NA,CATSSRQGSRTDTQYF,TGTGCCACCAGCAGTCGACAGGGCTCTAGGACAGATACGCAGTATTTT
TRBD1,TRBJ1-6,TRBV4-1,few,CASSLRDRVNSPLHF,TGCGCCAGCAGCCTCCGGGACAGGGTAAATTCACCCCTCCACTTT
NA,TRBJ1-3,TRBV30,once,CAWSGGQISGNTIYF,TGTGCCTGGAGTGGCGGGCAAATCTCTGGAAACACCATATATTTT
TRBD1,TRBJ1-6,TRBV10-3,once,CAISGARTGVNSPLHF,TGTGCCATCAGTGGGGCCCGGACAGGGGTTAATTCACCCCTCCACTTT
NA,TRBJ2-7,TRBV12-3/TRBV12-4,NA,CASSLQGLGQYF,TGTGCCAGCAGTTTGCAGGGCTTGGGGCAGTACTTC
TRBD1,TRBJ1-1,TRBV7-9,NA,CASSSYRGGNTEAFF,TGTGCCAGCAGCTCATACAGGGGAGGGAACACTGAAGCTTTCTTT
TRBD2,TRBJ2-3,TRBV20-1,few,CSARITRKTSGGTDTQYF,TGCAGTGCTAGAATTACGCGTAAGACTAGCGGGGGCACAGATACGCAGTATTTT
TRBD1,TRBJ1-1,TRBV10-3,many,CAISSTGVNTEAFF,TGTGCCATCAGCTCTACAGGGGTAAACACTGAAGCTTTCTTT
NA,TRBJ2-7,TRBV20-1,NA,CSARDSGPSYEQYF,TGCAGTGCTAGGGATTCGGGTCCCTCCTACGAGCAGTACTTC
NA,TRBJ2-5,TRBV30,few,CAWSTITGSGETQYF,TGTGCCTGGAGCACTATTACAGGGTCGGGGGAGACCCAGTACTTC
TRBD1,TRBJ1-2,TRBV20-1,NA,CSAGGQDQTGGYTF,TGCAGTGCTGGGGGACAGGACCAAACGGGGGGCTACACCTTC
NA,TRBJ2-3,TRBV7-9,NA,CASSSGGSSIWADTQYF,TGTGCCAGCAGCTCGGGGGGCAGCTCGATTTGGGCAGATACGCAGTATTTT
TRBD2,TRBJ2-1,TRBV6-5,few,CASSRTGTSVANEQFF,TGTGCCAGCAGCCGAACCGGGACTAGCGTAGCCAATGAGCAGTTCTTC
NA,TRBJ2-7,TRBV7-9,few,CASSSEGLSYEQYF,TGTGCCAGCAGTTCCGAGGGCCTCTCCTACGAGCAGTACTTC
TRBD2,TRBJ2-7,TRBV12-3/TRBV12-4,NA,CASREGGTYEQYF,TGTGCCAGCCGGGAGGGGGGGACATACGAGCAGTACTTC
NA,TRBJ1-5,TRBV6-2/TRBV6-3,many,CASRAGTRGNQPQHF,TGTGCCAGCAGAGCTGGGACGAGAGGCAATCAGCCCCAGCATTTT
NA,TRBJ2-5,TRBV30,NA,CAWSVIQGPQETQYF,TGTGCCTGGAGTGTAATCCAGGGCCCCCAAGAGACCCAGTACTTC
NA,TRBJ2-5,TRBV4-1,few,CASSLRQKETQYF,TGCGCCAGCAGCCTCCGACAGAAAGAGACCCAGTACTTC
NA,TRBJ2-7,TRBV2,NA,CASSPGHSYEQYF,TGTGCCAGCAGCCCGGGACACTCATACGAGCAGTACTTC
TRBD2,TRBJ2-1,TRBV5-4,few,CASSLSLAGLYNEQFF,TGTGCCAGCAGCTTGTCCCTAGCGGGTCTTTACAATGAGCAGTTCTTC
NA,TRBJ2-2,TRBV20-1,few,CSARPGPVTGELFF,TGCAGTGCTAGGCCTGGACCGGTGACCGGGGAGCTGTTTTTT
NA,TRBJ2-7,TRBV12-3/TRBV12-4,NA,CASRADRDFGEQYF,TGTGCCAGCAGAGCCGACAGGGACTTTGGCGAGCAGTACTTC
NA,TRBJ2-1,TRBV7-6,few,CASSRTFNNEQFF,TGTGCCAGCAGCCGGACCTTCAACAATGAGCAGTTCTTC
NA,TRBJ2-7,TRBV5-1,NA,CASSLDGAAYEQYF,TGCGCCAGCAGCTTGGACGGGGCAGCCTACGAGCAGTACTTC
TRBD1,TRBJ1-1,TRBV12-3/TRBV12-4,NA,CASRIGQGLNTEAFF,TGTGCCAGCAGAATAGGACAGGGACTGAACACTGAAGCTTTCTTT
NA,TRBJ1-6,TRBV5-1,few,CASSPAAGGSPLHF,TGCGCCAGCAGCCCAGCGGCGGGGGGTTCACCCCTCCACTTT
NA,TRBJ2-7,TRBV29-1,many,CSATGTSYEQYF,TGCAGCGCTACCGGGACAAGCTACGAGCAGTACTTC
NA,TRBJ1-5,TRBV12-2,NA,CASRLSPGGFSNQPQHF,TGTGCAAGTCGCTTAAGTCCAGGGGGATTTAGCAATCAGCCCCAGCATTTT
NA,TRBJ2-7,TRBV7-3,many,CASSPDRGGIYEQYF,TGTGCCAGCAGCCCCGACCGAGGGGGGATCTACGAGCAGTACTTC
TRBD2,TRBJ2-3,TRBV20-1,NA,CSARDGGGTDTQYF,TGCAGTGCTAGAGATGGCGGGGGGACAGATACGCAGTATTTT
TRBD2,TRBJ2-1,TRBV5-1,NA,CASRLGLAGANEQFF,TGCGCCAGCAGACTGGGACTAGCGGGAGCGAATGAGCAGTTCTTC
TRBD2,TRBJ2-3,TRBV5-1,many,CASSPAAGGPADTQYF,TGCGCCAGCAGCCCTGCAGCGGGAGGGCCTGCAGATACGCAGTATTTT
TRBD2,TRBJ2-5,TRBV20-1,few,CSASAGGQETQYF,TGCAGTGCTTCGGCGGGGGGGCAAGAGACCCAGTACTTC
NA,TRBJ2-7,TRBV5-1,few,CASSSIRGNYEQYF,TGCGCCAGCAGCTCAATTAGGGGGAACTACGAGCAGTACTTC
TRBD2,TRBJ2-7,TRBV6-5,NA,CASKRGVYEQYF,TGTGCCAGCAAACGGGGGGTCTACGAGCAGTACTTC
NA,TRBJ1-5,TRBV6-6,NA,CASSWGKDQPQHF,TGTGCCAGCAGTTGGGGGAAAGATCAGCCCCAGCATTTT
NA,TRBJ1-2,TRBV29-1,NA,CSVESLGDGYTF,TGCAGCGTTGAAAGTCTAGGGGACGGCTACACCTTC
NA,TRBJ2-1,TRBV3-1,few,CASSRGRYNEQFF,TGTGCCAGCAGCAGGGGTCGATACAATGAGCAGTTCTTC